The 24 T cell receptor beta chains below all came from one sample that was sequenced in a study of early T cells in non-severe SARS-CoV-2 infection. TCRdb re-called the 5' RACE reads through MiXCR, storing one row per CDR3 protein. This sample yields about 63,000 distinct CDR3 sequences, of which 10% to 15% are seen a single time; 4% to 5% belongs to the top ten. Sequencing used whole blood. These receptors all stem from an adult who was a healthcare worker with PCR-confirmed SARS-CoV-2 infection or an uninfected control (not recorded which).

This clonotype has at least ten counts. The chain combines TRBV4-2 with TRBJ1-2; D might be TRBD1 (5 bases). Germline CDR1 is LGHNA and CDR2 is YNFKEQ. The CDR3 consists of 14 residues. Deletions cut 0 bases from V and 7 bases from J, with 12 bases between. CDR3 DNA: TGTGCCAGCAGCCAAGATAGGGACCCTTCTGGCTACACCTTC. It translates to CASSQDRDPSGYTF.

Regarding this clonotype: The junction differs from germline at one of its ends, possibly a read error. The chain uses TRBV4-2 and TRBJ1-6; 8 bases align to TRBD1. The CDR3 spans 15 residues. Germline loops: CDR1 LGHNA, CDR2 YNFKEQ. CDR3 DNA: TGTGCCAGCAGCCAGGAGGACAGGGTAAATTCACCCCTCCATTTT. It codes for CASSQEDRVNSPLHF.

Concerning this clonotype: A much more abundant neighbour one base away suggests this may be a read error. The rearrangement joins TRBV27 to TRBJ2-7, with 10 bases identical to TRBD1. Losses at the gene ends were 8 bases for V and 5 bases for J; bases not matched to a gene: 18. The germline V gene encodes CDR1 MNHEY and CDR2 SMNVEV (reference sequence). The CDR3 contains 17 residues. The CDR3 coding sequence is TGTGCCAGCCAGACACCCATGGGGGGACAGGGGCACGACGAGCAGTACTTC. It is translated as CASQTPMGGQGHDEQYF.

This clonotype was observed many times. CDR3 region: CSVVGRSIGELFF. The CDR3 bases are TGCAGCGTTGTCGGCAGGAGTATCGGGGAGCTGTTTTTT. V gene TRBV29-1 combines with J gene TRBJ2-2, with unresolved D. The V and J ends lost 4 bases and 7 bases respectively, with 13 bases between them. In germline, CDR1 is SQVTM, CDR2 ANQGSEA. The CDR3 runs 13 residues.

This clonotype showed up just a few times. The V gene is TRBV6-1, the J gene TRBJ1-1; D unresolved. CDR3 length: 15 amino acids. Germline V gene sequence: CDR1 MNHNS, CDR2 SASEGT. The V and J ends lost 4 bases and 3 bases respectively, with 15 bases between them. This CDR3 is CASSVEAGRDTEAFF. The CDR3 DNA reads TGTGCCAGCAGTGTCGAGGCGGGCCGGGACACTGAAGCTTTCTTT.

Ten or more counts support this clonotype. The V gene is TRBV7-2, the J gene TRBJ1-5; D unresolved. V gave up 2 bases and J gave up 2 bases, with 13 bases separating them. Germline V CDR1 and CDR2: SGHTA, FQGNSA. The CDR3 contains 16 residues. CDR3: CASSLSGPSGNQPQHF. For the CDR3, the DNA is TGTGCCAGCAGCTTAAGCGGACCGAGTGGCAATCAGCCCCAGCATTTT. The entire variable domain, with the rest obtained from reference TRBV7-2 and TRBJ1-5, is as follows: GAGVSQSPSNKVTEKGKDVELRCDPISGHTALYWYRQSLGQGLEFLIYFQGNSAPDKSGLPSDRFSAERTGGSVSTLTIQRTQQEDSAVYLCASSLSGPSGNQPQHFGDGTRLSIL.

The V and J genes are TRBV5-1 and TRBJ2-2; 9 nucleotides line up with TRBD2. Germline CDR1 is SGHRS and CDR2 is YFSETQ. The length of the CDR3 is 16 residues. V trimming: 0 bases; J trimming: 6 bases; junction bases outside the gene matches: 6. The CDR3 spells CASSLEGTSRAGELFF. The CDR3 DNA follows: TGCGCCAGCAGCTTGGAAGGGACTAGCAGGGCCGGGGAGCTGTTTTTT.

Ten or more counts support this clonotype. The chain has TRBV6-4 and TRBJ1-5; D call uncertain. Deletions cut 6 bases from V and 0 bases from J, with 6 bases between. The CDR3 sequence is 13 residues long. CDR1 is MRHNA, CDR2 SNTAGT, per germline. CDR3: CASSTHSNQPQHF. The DNA for the CDR3 is TGTGCCAGCAGCACCCATAGCAATCAGCCCCAGCATTTT.

This clonotype was detected a few times. The V call is TRBV20-1, the J call TRBJ1-1, with D possibly matching TRBD1 (6 bases). Trimming cost V 3 bases and J 5 bases, with 22 bases left between them. Germline V lookup: CDR1 DFQATT, CDR2 SNEGSKA (reference sequence). There are 16 residues in the CDR3. CDR3 sequence (DNA): TGCAGTGCTAGTAAGACCCCACGACAGGCAGGGACTGAAGCTTTCTTT. It specifies CSASKTPRQAGTEAFF.

The CDR3 spells CATRRLGVGNTGELFF. CDR3 DNA sequence: TGTGCCACCCGCCGCCTCGGCGTGGGGAACACCGGGGAGCTGTTTTTT. The V gene is TRBV19, the J gene TRBJ2-2; the D is unclear. Germline V gene sequence: CDR1 LNHDA, CDR2 SQIVND (reference sequence). V shed 10 bases and J shed 1 base, with 19 bases lying between them. This CDR3 comprises 16 residues.

This clonotype was recorded many times. The chain has TRBV29-1 and TRBJ1-4, with D uncertain. Trimming removed 6 bases at V and 12 bases at J, with 14 bases between. From germline, CDR1 is SQVTM and CDR2 ANQGSEA. The CDR3 length is 11 residues. This chain's CDR3 is CSVRSGLELFF. As DNA, the CDR3 is TGCAGCGTCCGGAGTGGGCTGGAACTGTTTTTT.

This rearrangement joins TRBV7-9 to TRBJ1-6; weak D call: TRBD1 (6 bases). The CDR3 sequence is 14 residues long. Germline V CDR1 and CDR2: SEHNR, FQNEAQ (reference sequence). Trimming removed 5 bases at V and 9 bases at J, with 14 bases between. The CDR3 spells CASSHQGRGSPLHF. CDR3 DNA sequence: TGTGCCAGCAGCCACCAGGGGAGAGGTTCACCCCTCCACTTT.

The chain employs TRBV18 and TRBJ2-2; perhaps D is TRBD1 or TRBD2 (5 bases each). The CDR3 length is 16 residues. Trimming took 3 bases from V and 5 from J, leaving 16 bases between them. Germline loops: CDR1 KGHSH, CDR2 LQKENI. CDR3 protein: CASSPSGADMTGELFF. CDR3 bases: TGTGCCAGCTCACCCTCCGGGGCCGATATGACCGGGGAGCTGTTTTTT.

This clonotype was picked up many times. V is TRBV3-1 and J is TRBJ2-1; 13 positions agree with TRBD2. Germline CDR1 and CDR2: LGHDT and YNNKEL (reference sequence). With 4 bases clipped from V and 10 bases from J, the junction kept 10 bases outside the gene matches. This CDR3 contains 16 residues. The CDR3 nucleotides are TGTGCCAGCAGCCGCCGTGTGACTAGCGGGGGGAGAGAGCAGTTCTTC. This codes for CASSRRVTSGGREQFF.

Many counts were recorded for this clonotype. The gene calls are TRBV6-1 and TRBJ1-5, with D hard to call. The CDR3 sequence is 13 residues long. The germline V gene has CDR1 MNHNS and CDR2 SASEGT. V gave up 4 bases and J gave up 4 bases, with 8 bases separating them. The CDR3: CASSGGWNQPQHF. For the CDR3, the DNA is TGTGCCAGCAGTGGAGGGTGGAATCAGCCCCAGCATTTT.

This clonotype was observed at least ten times. The chain is built from TRBV6-6 and TRBJ1-3, with D uncertain. The CDR3 is 13 amino acids. Germline CDR1 and CDR2: MNHNY and SVGAGI (reference sequence). Trimming cost V 4 bases and J 4 bases, with 8 bases left between them. This CDR3 reads CASSSPAGNTIYF. For the CDR3, the DNA is TGTGCCAGCAGTTCACCGGCGGGAAACACCATATATTTT.

In its sample, this clonotype was seen a few times. This sequence joins TRBV7-3 and TRBJ1-1; tentative D call: TRBD1 (6 bases). CDR1 and CDR2 (germline): SGHTA, FQGTGA. The CDR3 contains 13 residues. V was cut by 5 bases and J by 1 base, with 8 bases left in between. CDR3 in DNA: TGTGCCAGCAGCCAGGGGCCGAACACTGAAGCTTTCTTT. Translated, it gives CASSQGPNTEAFF. The full variable domain, with the rest looked up from reference TRBV7-3 and TRBJ1-1, is GAGVSQTPSNKVTEKGKYVELRCDPISGHTALYWYRQSLGQGPEFLIYFQGTGAADDSGLPNDRFFAVRPEGSVSTLKIQRTERGDSAVYLCASSQGPNTEAFFGQGTRLTVV.

This clonotype was seen a handful of times. This chain connects TRBV29-1 to TRBJ2-5, with TRBD1 matching 7 bases. Germline V lookup: CDR1 SQVTM, CDR2 ANQGSEA. The CDR3 contains 13 residues. J lost 2 bases, V lost 6 bases, and 6 bases had no gene match. The CDR3 DNA reads TGCAGCGTCCCCCCCAGGGGGCAAGAGACCCAGTACTTC. As protein: CSVPPRGQETQYF.

This chain links TRBV20-1 with TRBJ1-4, with 9 bases fitting TRBD1. CDR3 length equals 13 residues. The trim removed 5 bases at V and 4 bases at J, leaving 2 bases unmatched. Germline V gene lookup returns CDR1 DFQATT and CDR2 SNEGSKA (reference sequence). This chain's CDR3 is CSAGQGYNEKLFF. CDR3 coding DNA: TGCAGTGCTGGACAGGGGTATAATGAAAAACTGTTTTTT.

In its sample, this clonotype was seen a few times. The chain couples TRBV5-8 to TRBJ2-6; D remains unclear. Between the trimmed V and J ends, which lost 2 bases and 8 bases, there was a span of 8 bases. This CDR3 contains 13 residues. CDR1 and CDR2 from the germline V gene are SGHTS and YDEGEE. CDR3 region: CASSFSGSNVLTF. For the CDR3, the DNA is TGTGCCAGCAGCTTTTCCGGCTCCAACGTCCTGACTTTC.

This chain joins TRBV2 and TRBJ2-3; D remains ambiguous. Germline V CDR1 and CDR2: SNHLY, FYNNEI. V was trimmed by 7 bases and J by 2 bases, leaving 19 bases between them. The CDR3 is made up of 16 amino acids. The CDR3 nucleotides read TGTGCCAGCACGACCGCGCTGACCGAAACCACAGATACGCAGTATTTT. This translates into CASTTALTETTDTQYF.

There are many counts of this clonotype. The chain uses TRBV6-5 and TRBJ1-5; D not certain. CDR3 length equals 13 residues. Trimming cost V 4 bases and J 2 bases, with 6 bases left between them. Germline CDR1 and CDR2: MNHEY and SVGAGI. CDR3 protein: CASSSPGNQPQHF. For the CDR3, the DNA is TGTGCCAGCAGTTCCCCCGGCAATCAGCCCCAGCATTTT.

A note on this clonotype: The junction differs from germline at one of its ends, possibly a read error. J is TRBJ2-1 and V is TRBV7-2, with 8 nucleotides matching TRBD2. This CDR3 has 16 amino acids. Germline V CDR1 and CDR2: SGHTA, FQGNSA. The CDR3 DNA sequence: TGTGTCAGCAGCCCAAGCGGGGGAACACCTATCTATGAGCAGTTCTTC. This codes for CVSSPSGGTPIYEQFF.

There are many counts of this clonotype. J is TRBJ1-2 and V is TRBV11-2; 9 bases are shared with TRBD1. There are 13 residues in the CDR3. Unmatched junction bases numbered 2, after V lost 1 base and J lost 8 bases. The V gene's germline CDR1 is SGHAT and CDR2 FQNNGV. CDR3 sequence reads: CASSLGTGDGYTF. CDR3 coding DNA: TGTGCCAGCAGCTTAGGGACAGGGGACGGCTACACCTTC.